The following is a T cell receptor (beta chain) sequence with its context. This sample stems from a study of blood T cell repertoires in COVID-19. Study-wide background: Acute and convalescent COVID-19 samples came from the United States, Italy and Spain.

Germline V lookup: CDR1 WSHSY, CDR2 SAAADI. V trimming: 5 bases; J trimming: 7 bases; junction bases outside the gene matches: 10. CDR3 length: 14 amino acids. The data were produced by immunoSEQ multiplex PCR, yet TCRdb's version contains in-frame clones alone and is incomplete. This sample has about 260,000 clones, with around 90% found just once. The V call is TRBV10-2, the J call TRBJ1-2, with TRBD1 identical over 7 bases. Sequenced: peripheral blood. The source is a human donor in a cohort sampled during active COVID-19. CDR3 in amino acids: CASSKLAGGFGYTF. The CDR3 DNA follows: TGCGCCAGCAGTAAATTGGCAGGGGGATTTGGCTACACCTTC.